The 14 T cell receptor beta chains in this list originate from one sample, sequenced in a study of Graves' ophthalmopathy and Graves' hyperthyroidism. For repertoire sequencing, the TCR beta CDR3 regions were amplified from RNA transcripts. Investigators did first-round RT-PCR with HTBI primers, then second-round multiplex PCR. TCRdb independently ran MiXCR on the multiplex PCR reads; one entry per CDR3 protein. The sample consists of approximately 410,000 distinct CDR3 sequences, approximately 15% of them appearing once. The sequenced material came from peripheral blood. The source is a woman between 18 and 29 years old with stable Graves' hyperthyroidism.

This clonotype was observed at least ten times. The rearrangement joins TRBV5-1 to TRBJ1-6; tentative D call: TRBD1 (6 bases). The germline V gene encodes CDR1 SGHRS and CDR2 YFSETQ. The CDR3 runs to 18 residues. V lost 0 bases, J lost 0 bases, and 13 bases lay in between. The CDR3 DNA sequence: TGCGCCAGCAGCTTGGGGAACAGGGAGAGCTCCTATAATTCACCCCTCCACTTT. It yields the protein CASSLGNRESSYNSPLHF. Complete variable domain (other parts from reference TRBV5-1 and TRBJ1-6): KAGVTQTPRYLIKTRGQQVTLSCSPISGHRSVSWYQQTPGQGLQFLFEYFSETQRNKGNFPGRFSGRQFSNSRSEMNVSTLELGDSALYLCASSLGNRESSYNSPLHFGNGTRLTVT.

In its sample, this clonotype was seen many times. The rearrangement joins TRBV6-2 or TRBV6-3 to TRBJ1-2; D possibly corresponds to TRBD1 (5 bases). The CDR3 is 12 amino acids. Looked up from germline, CDR1 is MNHEY and CDR2 is SVGEGT. V was cut by 8 bases and J by 8 bases, with 15 bases left in between. The CDR3 protein is CASGTFIRGYTF. The CDR3 DNA sequence: TGTGCCAGCGGGACGTTTATTAGGGGCTACACCTTC.

This clonotype was detected ten times or more. The chain is built from TRBV5-1 and TRBJ1-6; 8 bases match TRBD1. This CDR3 has 16 amino acids. Germline loops: CDR1 SGHRS, CDR2 YFSETQ. V was clipped by 0 bases and J by 7 bases; unmatched bases: 6. CDR3 residues: CASSLGSGGPNSPLHF. The CDR3 DNA is TGCGCCAGCAGCTTGGGGTCAGGGGGCCCCAATTCACCCCTCCACTTT.

This clonotype was detected ten times or more. V is TRBV12-5 and J is TRBJ2-7; D is perhaps TRBD2 (6 bases). Trimming left V 2 bases short and J 3 bases short, with 8 bases between. Per the germline V gene, CDR1 is LGHNT and CDR2 is FRNRAP. This CDR3 is 13 amino acids long. The CDR3 protein is CASGLQGGYEQYF. CDR3 coding DNA: TGTGCTAGTGGTTTGCAGGGAGGCTACGAGCAGTACTTC.

This clonotype was detected many times. The chain couples TRBV7-2 to TRBJ2-7; 8 nucleotides agree with TRBD1. Germline values: CDR1 SGHTA, CDR2 FQGNSA. The CDR3 spans 15 residues. Losses at the gene ends were 1 base for V and 1 base for J; bases not matched to a gene: 3. As DNA, the CDR3 is TGTGCCAGCAGCTTAGTGGACAGGGCTTCCTACGAGCAGTACTTC. It specifies CASSLVDRASYEQYF.

This clonotype was recorded many times. The chain is built from TRBV4-1 and TRBJ2-7; tentative D call: TRBD2 (5 bases). The CDR3 contains 15 residues. CDR1 and CDR2 (germline): MGHRA, YSYEKL. V shed 5 bases and J shed 2 bases, with 16 bases lying between them. CDR3 sequence (DNA): TGCGCCAGCAGCTGGGCGGGTGGCGGAGCCTACGAGCAGTACTTC. Its translation: CASSWAGGGAYEQYF.

This clonotype has a count of ten or more. V gene TRBV19 combines with J gene TRBJ1-1, with TRBD1 matching over 8 bases. This CDR3 has 14 amino acids. Germline V gene lookup returns CDR1 LNHDA and CDR2 SQIVND (reference sequence). V lost 5 bases to trimming and J lost 6 bases; unmatched junction nucleotides: 8. The CDR3 here is CASSPRDRPPEAFF. The CDR3 DNA reads TGTGCCAGTAGTCCGCGGGACAGGCCGCCTGAAGCTTTCTTT.

This clonotype was counted at least ten times. The chain links TRBV19 to TRBJ1-6; D call uncertain. Germline CDR1 reads LNHDA; CDR2 reads SQIVND (reference sequence). Deletions cut 6 bases from V and 8 bases from J, with 11 bases between. The CDR3 runs to 13 residues. CDR3 sequence reads: CASRDAQYSPLHF. CDR3 in DNA: TGTGCCAGTAGGGACGCGCAATATTCACCCCTCCACTTT. Complete variable domain (other parts from reference TRBV19 and TRBJ1-6): DGGITQSPKYLFRKEGQNVTLSCEQNLNHDAMYWYRQDPGQGLRLIYYSQIVNDFQKGDIAEGYSVSREKKESFPLTVTSAQKNPTAFYLCASRDAQYSPLHFGNGTRLTVT.

This clonotype was seen many times. The rearrangement links TRBV6-1 to TRBJ1-6; D is uncertain. Germline CDR1 MNHNS, CDR2 SASEGT. V was cut by 7 bases and J by 7 bases, with 11 bases left in between. CDR3 size: 13 residues. CDR3 region: CASTLVENSPLHF. The CDR3 bases are TGTGCCAGCACCCTCGTGGAAAATTCACCCCTCCACTTT.

This clonotype has a count of ten or more. The V and J genes are TRBV15 and TRBJ1-1; tentatively, D is TRBD1 (6 bases). Germline values: CDR1 LNHNV, CDR2 YYDKDF (reference sequence). The CDR3 spans 15 residues. The V gene lost 2 bases and the J gene lost 1 base, with 11 bases spanning the gap. The chain's CDR3 is CATSRSGAENTEAFF. The CDR3 nucleotides are TGTGCCACCAGCAGATCGGGGGCCGAGAACACTGAAGCTTTCTTT.

This clonotype was picked up many times. The chain combines TRBV29-1 with TRBJ1-1, with D hard to call. Looked up from germline, CDR1 is SQVTM and CDR2 is ANQGSEA. V lost 6 bases, J lost 1 base, and 9 bases lay in between. The CDR3 is 12 residues long. CDR3 sequence reads: CSVGFANTEAFF. CDR3 DNA sequence: TGCAGCGTGGGGTTCGCGAACACTGAAGCTTTCTTT.

The CDR3 loop reads CASSGAGVSPLHF. The CDR3 DNA reads as TGTGCCAGCAGTGGTGCAGGTGTCTCACCCCTCCACTTT. This rearrangement joins TRBV2 to TRBJ1-6; D is uncertain. Trimming took off 4 bases at V and 10 bases at J, with 11 bases between the two ends. The CDR3 has 13 residues. Germline loops: CDR1 SNHLY, CDR2 FYNNEI.

DNA of the CDR3: TGTGCCAGCAGTGAGACCTTCGGGAGTCGGGGGTTCTACGAGCAGTACTTC. Its protein is CASSETFGSRGFYEQYF. J is TRBJ2-7 and V is TRBV6-1; weak D call: TRBD2 (6 bases). Germline V gives CDR1 MNHNS, CDR2 SASEGT. CDR3 size: 17 residues. The V end was cut by 3 bases, the J end by 3 bases, with 21 bases between.

This clonotype was observed many times. This rearrangement joins TRBV12-3 or TRBV12-4 to TRBJ1-1; possibly TRBD1 for D (6 bases). V shed 7 bases and J shed 1 base, with 13 bases lying between them. The CDR3 spans 14 residues. The CDR3 loop is CASKAGQANTEAFF. The CDR3 DNA is TGTGCCAGCAAAGCGGGACAAGCGAACACTGAAGCTTTCTTT.